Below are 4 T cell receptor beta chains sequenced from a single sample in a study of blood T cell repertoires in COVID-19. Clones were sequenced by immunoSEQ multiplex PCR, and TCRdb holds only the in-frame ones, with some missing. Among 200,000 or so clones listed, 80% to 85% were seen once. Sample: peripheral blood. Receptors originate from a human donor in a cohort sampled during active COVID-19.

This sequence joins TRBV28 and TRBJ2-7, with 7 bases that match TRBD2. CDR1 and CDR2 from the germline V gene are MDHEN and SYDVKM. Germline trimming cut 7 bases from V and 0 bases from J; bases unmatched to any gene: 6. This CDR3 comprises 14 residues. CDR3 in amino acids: CASTDRTSSYEQYF. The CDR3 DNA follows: TGTGCCAGCACCGATAGGACTAGCTCCTACGAGCAGTACTTC.

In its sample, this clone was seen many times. CDR3: CASSPTGGSGELFF. In DNA, the CDR3 is TGTGCCAGCAGTCCGACAGGGGGTTCCGGGGAGCTGTTTTTT. V is TRBV28 and J is TRBJ2-2, with TRBD1 matching over 9 bases. The germline V gene encodes CDR1 MDHEN and CDR2 SYDVKM. V gave up 5 bases and J gave up 6 bases; unmatched junction bases: 4. This CDR3 has 14 residues.

CDR3: CATSRSVPPGGIFDEQFF. The CDR3 nucleotides read TGTGCCACCAGCAGATCCGTCCCGCCGGGGGGTATTTTCGATGAGCAGTTCTTC. The chain employs TRBV15 and TRBJ2-1; 7 bases line up with TRBD2. The trim removed 2 bases at V and 8 bases at J, leaving 18 bases unmatched. Germline CDR1 LNHNV, CDR2 YYDKDF (reference sequence). The CDR3 has 18 amino acids. Full variable domain (missing parts from reference TRBV15 and TRBJ2-1): DAMVIQNPRYQVTQFGKPVTLSCSQTLNHNVMYWYQQKSSQAPKLLFHYYDKDFNNEADTPDNFQSRRPNTSFCFLDIRSPGLGDTAMYLCATSRSVPPGGIFDEQFFGPGTRLTVL.

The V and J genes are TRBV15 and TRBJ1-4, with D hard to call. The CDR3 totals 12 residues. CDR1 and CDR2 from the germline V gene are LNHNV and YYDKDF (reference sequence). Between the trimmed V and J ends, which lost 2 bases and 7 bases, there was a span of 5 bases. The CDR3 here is CATSRSGEKLFF. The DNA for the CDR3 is TGTGCCACCAGCAGATCGGGTGAAAAACTGTTTTTT.